Listed below are T cell receptor beta chains from one sample, sequenced in a study of CD8+ T cells in alopecia areata. Here immunoSEQ multiplex PCR was the method, and the copy in TCRdb shows in-frame clones only, minus some. This sample has about 270,000 clones, with approximately 60% found just once. Source: CD4+ T cells sorted from blood, taken around week 54, from a patient treated with tofacitinib. The receptor source for this set is a human donor with alopecia areata. The CDR3 runs from the conserved cysteine through the conserved F or W. Each record gives: D gene, V gene, J gene, CDR3 protein. D genes are given only for firm matches.

TRBD1	TRBV7-7	TRBJ2-5	CASSPRDRGFQETQYF
TRBD2	TRBV2	TRBJ2-4	CASSRLAGELAKNIQYF
TRBD1	TRBV6-5	TRBJ2-5	CASSYSGQGTETQYF
TRBD1	TRBV7-8	TRBJ2-5	CASSSTGDVQETQYF
NA	TRBV7-2	TRBJ2-7	CASSLVGWGHEQYF
TRBD1	TRBV30	TRBJ1-4	CAWKGTAEKLFF
NA	TRBV2	TRBJ2-4	CASSAYQRAKNIQYF
TRBD1	TRBV25-1	TRBJ1-2	CASSEAGGIFYGYTF
NA	TRBV6-6	TRBJ1-1	CASSQTPRGGDSEAFF
NA	TRBV30	TRBJ2-1	CAWSVQSSSYNEQFF
TRBD1	TRBV6-1	TRBJ1-2	CASSRRDRWDGYTF
TRBD2	TRBV11-1	TRBJ2-1	CASSLEAAGRYNEQFF
NA	TRBV12-5	TRBJ2-2	CAGRQGYTGELFF
NA	TRBV30	TRBJ1-4	CAWSPSLGANEKLFF
TRBD1	TRBV12-5	TRBJ1-2	CASGPLQGAYGYTF
NA	TRBV7-9	TRBJ1-3	CAILQGDSGNTIYF
NA	TRBV7-9	TRBJ2-5	CASSLSLQETQYF
NA	TRBV9	TRBJ2-5	CASSVRAAFQETQYF
NA	TRBV30	TRBJ1-1	CAWDLLGGSTEAFF
NA	TRBV29-1	TRBJ2-7	CSARPVTLYEQYF
NA	TRBV5-1	TRBJ2-2	CATPGVSTGELFF
NA	TRBV11-3	TRBJ2-2	CASSLDWDGELFF
NA	TRBV29-1	TRBJ2-1	CSVYRRYNEQFF
TRBD1	TRBV6-5	TRBJ1-2	CASRRDSNYGYTF
TRBD1	TRBV7-3	TRBJ2-3	CASSPGFSGTGPFAQYF
NA	TRBV4-1	TRBJ1-6	CASNRDGLNSPLHF
NA	TRBV29-1	TRBJ2-5	CSVEGPGETQYF